The 9 T cell receptor beta chains presented below share a single source sample, sequenced in a study of T cell responses to AZD1222 COVID-19 vaccine. Clones were read by immunoSEQ multiplex PCR, and TCRdb kept only the in-frame ones, dropping some. This table holds more than 110,000 clones, about 90% found once. Source: peripheral blood, taken on day 0 of AZD1222 vaccination. The receptors originated from an adult in good health.

The chain is built from TRBV10-3 and TRBJ2-1; D perhaps matches TRBD2 (6 bases). The V gene lost 4 bases and the J gene lost 6 bases, with 7 bases spanning the gap. The germline gives CDR1 ENHRY, CDR2 SYGVKD. The CDR3 extends over 12 amino acids. CDR3 bases: TGTGCCATCAGTGTGACTAGCAATGAGCAGTTCTTC. Its translation is CAISVTSNEQFF.

The chain is built from TRBV7-9 and TRBJ2-7, with D unresolved. V lost 4 bases and J lost 3, with 4 bases in between. This CDR3 comprises 11 residues. Germline-derived CDR1 and CDR2 are SEHNR and FQNEAQ (reference sequence). The CDR3 region is CASSSVYEQYF. The CDR3 coding sequence is TGTGCCAGCAGCTCTGTCTACGAGCAGTACTTC.

V gene TRBV4-1 combines with J gene TRBJ1-3, with D uncertain. The germline V gene encodes CDR1 MGHRA and CDR2 YSYEKL. The V gene lost 0 bases and the J gene lost 1 base, with 7 bases spanning the gap. The CDR3 covers 15 residues. The CDR3 protein is CASSQDDGSGNTIYF. The CDR3 nucleotides read TGCGCCAGCAGCCAAGACGACGGATCTGGAAACACCATATATTTT.

The rearrangement joins TRBV13 to TRBJ1-2, with no clear D. CDR1 PRHDT and CDR2 FYEKMQ come from the germline V gene (reference sequence). The CDR3 sequence is 13 residues long. The V gene lost 5 bases and the J gene lost 4 bases, with 11 bases spanning the gap. The CDR3 sequence is CASSPVLSYGYTF. The DNA for the CDR3 is TGTGCCAGCAGCCCAGTTTTGAGCTATGGCTACACCTTC.

This chain uses TRBV7-2 with TRBJ1-3, with a tentative D call TRBD1 (6 bases). The CDR3 spans 15 residues. From germline, CDR1 is SGHTA and CDR2 FQGNSA. V was clipped by 2 bases and J by 3 bases, with 11 bases between them. The CDR3 nucleotides are TGTGCCAGCAGCTTAACAGGGCGGGATGGAAACACCATATATTTT. Translating gives CASSLTGRDGNTIYF.

The chain combines TRBV27 with TRBJ2-7, with TRBD1 as a possible D gene (6 bases). Trimming cost V 8 bases and J 5 bases, with 19 bases left between them. Germline lookup yields CDR1 MNHEY and CDR2 SMNVEV (reference sequence). This CDR3 has 14 amino acids. The CDR3 nucleotides are TGTGCCAGCGCCACGGACAGCGTCAGCCACGAGCAGTACTTC. This codes for CASATDSVSHEQYF.

This chain connects TRBV28 to TRBJ2-1; TRBD2 matches 14 bases. Germline trimming cut 5 bases from V and 6 bases from J; bases unmatched to any gene: 9. The CDR3 loop spans 17 amino acids. From germline, CDR1 is MDHEN and CDR2 SYDVKM. CDR3 region: CASSPTSGRASSNEQFF. As DNA, the CDR3 is TGTGCCAGCAGTCCGACTAGCGGGAGGGCCTCTTCCAATGAGCAGTTCTTC.

This clone was seen only once. The chain is built from TRBV28 and TRBJ2-7; D may be TRBD1 (6 bases). Per the germline V gene, CDR1 is MDHEN and CDR2 is SYDVKM. The CDR3 totals 14 residues. V was pared by 9 bases and J by 2 bases, with 17 bases between. The CDR3 is CASLDSSGPYEQYF. CDR3 sequence (DNA): TGTGCCAGTTTGGACAGTTCGGGACCCTACGAGCAGTACTTC.

This clone was seen a handful of times. This chain links TRBV28 with TRBJ1-6; D not certain. Germline V gene sequence: CDR1 MDHEN, CDR2 SYDVKM. This CDR3 has 17 amino acids. V was cut by 7 bases and J by 9 bases, with 25 bases left in between. The CDR3 DNA sequence: TGTGCCAGCACCTCCGTCTTCAACCCTTCATTGGGTTCACCCCTCCACTTT. Encoded protein: CASTSVFNPSLGSPLHF. Full variable domain (rest looked up from reference TRBV28 and TRBJ1-6): DVKVTQSSRYLVKRTGEKVFLECVQDMDHENMFWYRQDPGLGLRLIYFSYDVKMKEKGDIPEGYSVSREKKERFSLILESASTNQTSMYLCASTSVFNPSLGSPLHFGNGTRLTVT.